This T cell receptor (beta chain) was documented in a study of T cell responses to AZD1222 COVID-19 vaccine. Findings of the study overall: Baseline testing showed seropositivity in only six AZD1222 recipients. Females made up more of the donors, who were largely white British, and clonal diversity may have come out too low. Among vaccine-associated CD4 TCRs, coverage spanned spike, with dominance at 160-218 and 743-854.

Comments on this clone: Antigen specificity is unknown.

Sequencing was performed with immunoSEQ multiplex PCR; in TCRdb, only in-frame clones are kept and a portion is missing. The data contain about 110,000 clones, less than 90% of them singletons. The CDR3 has 14 residues. The V and J ends lost 4 bases and 7 bases respectively, with 16 bases between them. Germline CDR1 GTSNPN, CDR2 SVGIG (reference sequence). The sample was peripheral blood, taken on day 0 of AZD1222 vaccination. The TCR comes from an adult in good health. This chain joins TRBV30 and TRBJ1-4, with D maybe TRBD1 (5 bases). The CDR3 DNA sequence: TGTGCCTGGAACGACTGGGGCCGGGGTGAAAAACTGTTTTTT. Encoded protein: CAWNDWGRGEKLFF.